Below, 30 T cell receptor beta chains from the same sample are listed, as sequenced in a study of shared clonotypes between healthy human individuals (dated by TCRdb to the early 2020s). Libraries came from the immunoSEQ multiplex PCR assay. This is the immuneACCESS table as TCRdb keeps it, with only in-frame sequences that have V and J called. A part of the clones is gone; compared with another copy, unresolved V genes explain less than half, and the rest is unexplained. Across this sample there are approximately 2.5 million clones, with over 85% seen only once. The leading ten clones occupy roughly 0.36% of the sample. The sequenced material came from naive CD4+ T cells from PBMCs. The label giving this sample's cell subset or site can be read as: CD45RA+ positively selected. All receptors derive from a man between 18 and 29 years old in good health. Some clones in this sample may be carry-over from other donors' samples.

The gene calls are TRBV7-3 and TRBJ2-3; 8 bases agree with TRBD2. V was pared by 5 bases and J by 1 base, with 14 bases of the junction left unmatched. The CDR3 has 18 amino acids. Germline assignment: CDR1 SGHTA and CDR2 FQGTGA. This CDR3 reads CASSRTSPSSRGTDTQYF. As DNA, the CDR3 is TGTGCCAGCAGCCGGACTAGCCCCTCTAGTCGGGGCACAGATACGCAGTATTTT.

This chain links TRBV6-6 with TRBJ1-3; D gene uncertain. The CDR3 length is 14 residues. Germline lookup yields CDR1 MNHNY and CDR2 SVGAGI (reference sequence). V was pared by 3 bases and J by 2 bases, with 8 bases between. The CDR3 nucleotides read TGTGCCAGCAGTTATGCTGGGCCTGGAAACACCATATATTTT. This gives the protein CASSYAGPGNTIYF.

CDR3 sequence (DNA): TGTGCCAGCAGGACACAAAACAATGAGCAGTTCTTC. It yields the protein CASRTQNNEQFF. This chain joins TRBV6-1 and TRBJ2-1; no reliable D call. Per the germline V gene, CDR1 is MNHNS and CDR2 is SASEGT. Trimming took off 6 bases at V and 5 bases at J, with 8 bases between the two ends. This CDR3 comprises 12 residues.

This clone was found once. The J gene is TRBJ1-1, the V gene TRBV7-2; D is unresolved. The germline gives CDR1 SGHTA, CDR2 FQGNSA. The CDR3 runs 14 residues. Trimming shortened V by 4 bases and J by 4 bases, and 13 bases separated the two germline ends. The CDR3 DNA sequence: TGTGCCAGCAGCTACGGGCCGGAAGGCACTGAAGCTTTCTTT. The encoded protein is CASSYGPEGTEAFF.

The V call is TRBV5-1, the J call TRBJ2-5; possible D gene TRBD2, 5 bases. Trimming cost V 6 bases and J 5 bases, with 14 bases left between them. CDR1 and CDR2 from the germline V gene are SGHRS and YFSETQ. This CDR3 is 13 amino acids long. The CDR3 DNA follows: TGCGCCAGCACCATGGGCCCGGGGGAGACCCAGTACTTC. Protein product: CASTMGPGETQYF.

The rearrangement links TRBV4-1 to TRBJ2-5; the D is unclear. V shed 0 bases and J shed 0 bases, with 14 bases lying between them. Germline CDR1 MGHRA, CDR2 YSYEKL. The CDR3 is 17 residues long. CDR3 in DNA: TGCGCCAGCAGCCAAGACCCCCCCGGTCAGTACCAAGAGACCCAGTACTTC. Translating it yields CASSQDPPGQYQETQYF.

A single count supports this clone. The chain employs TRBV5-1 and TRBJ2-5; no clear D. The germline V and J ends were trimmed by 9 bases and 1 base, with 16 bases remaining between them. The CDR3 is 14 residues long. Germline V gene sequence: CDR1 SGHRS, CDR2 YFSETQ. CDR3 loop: CATTKEPAQETQYF. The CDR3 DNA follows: TGCGCCACCACCAAAGAGCCGGCCCAAGAGACCCAGTACTTC.

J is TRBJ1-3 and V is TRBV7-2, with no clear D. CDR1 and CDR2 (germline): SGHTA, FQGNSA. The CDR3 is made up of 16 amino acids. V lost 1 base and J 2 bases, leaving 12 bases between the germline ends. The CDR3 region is CASSLEGPLAGNTIYF. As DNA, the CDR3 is TGTGCCAGCAGCTTAGAGGGCCCCCTAGCTGGAAACACCATATATTTT.

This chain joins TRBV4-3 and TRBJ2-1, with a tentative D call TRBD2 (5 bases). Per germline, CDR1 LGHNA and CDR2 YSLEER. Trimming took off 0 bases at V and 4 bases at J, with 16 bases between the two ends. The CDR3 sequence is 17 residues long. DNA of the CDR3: TGCGCCAGCAGCCAAGATATTTTTAGCGATAAATACAATGAGCAGTTCTTC. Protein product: CASSQDIFSDKYNEQFF.

DNA of the CDR3: TGCGCCAGCAGCGAGGCGGGGGGTTACACTGAAGCTTTCTTT. Translated: CASSEAGGYTEAFF. The chain has TRBV5-1 and TRBJ1-1; tentatively, D is TRBD1 (5 bases). The CDR3 has 14 residues. V was cut by 4 bases and J by 3 bases, with 13 bases left in between. Germline CDR1 and CDR2: SGHRS and YFSETQ.

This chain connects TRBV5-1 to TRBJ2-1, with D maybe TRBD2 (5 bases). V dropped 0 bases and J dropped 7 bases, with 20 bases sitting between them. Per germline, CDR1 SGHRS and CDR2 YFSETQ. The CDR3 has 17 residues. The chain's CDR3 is CASSLGLAVRGLNEQFF. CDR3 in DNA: TGCGCCAGCAGCTTGGGGTTGGCGGTTCGGGGTTTGAATGAGCAGTTCTTC.

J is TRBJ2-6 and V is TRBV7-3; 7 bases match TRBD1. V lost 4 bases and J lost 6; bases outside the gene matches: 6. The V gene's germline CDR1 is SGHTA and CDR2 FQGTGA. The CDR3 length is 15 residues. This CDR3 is CASSSGQASANVLTF. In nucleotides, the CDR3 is TGTGCCAGCAGCTCTGGACAGGCCTCGGCCAACGTCCTGACTTTC.

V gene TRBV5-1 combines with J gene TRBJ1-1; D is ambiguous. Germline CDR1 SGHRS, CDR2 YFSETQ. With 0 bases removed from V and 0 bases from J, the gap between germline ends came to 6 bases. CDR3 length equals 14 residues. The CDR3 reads CASSLENVNTEAFF. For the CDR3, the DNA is TGCGCCAGCAGCTTGGAGAACGTGAACACTGAAGCTTTCTTT. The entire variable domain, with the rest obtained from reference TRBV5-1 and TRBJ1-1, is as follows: KAGVTQTPRYLIKTRGQQVTLSCSPISGHRSVSWYQQTPGQGLQFLFEYFSETQRNKGNFPGRFSGRQFSNSRSEMNVSTLELGDSALYLCASSLENVNTEAFFGQGTRLTVV.

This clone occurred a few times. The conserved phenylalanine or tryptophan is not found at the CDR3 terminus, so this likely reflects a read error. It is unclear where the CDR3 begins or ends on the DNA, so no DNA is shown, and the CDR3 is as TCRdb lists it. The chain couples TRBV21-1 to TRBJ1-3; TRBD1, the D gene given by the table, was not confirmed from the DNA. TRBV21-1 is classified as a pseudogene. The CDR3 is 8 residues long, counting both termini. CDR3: CAYGGTGA.

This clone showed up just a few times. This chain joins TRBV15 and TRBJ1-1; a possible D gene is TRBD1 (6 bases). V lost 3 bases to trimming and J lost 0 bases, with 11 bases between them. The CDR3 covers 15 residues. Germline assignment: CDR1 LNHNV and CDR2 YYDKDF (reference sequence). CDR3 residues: CATSRAGTLNTEAFF. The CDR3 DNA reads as TGTGCCACCAGCAGGGCCGGGACACTGAACACTGAAGCTTTCTTT.

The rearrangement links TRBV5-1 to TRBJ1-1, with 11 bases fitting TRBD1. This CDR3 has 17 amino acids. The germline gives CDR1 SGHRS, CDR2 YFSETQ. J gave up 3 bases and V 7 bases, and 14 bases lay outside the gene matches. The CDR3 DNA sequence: TGCGCCAGCTCTGCCCCGGGACAGGGGGGAAGATACACTGAAGCTTTCTTT. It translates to CASSAPGQGGRYTEAFF.

The CDR3 nucleotides read TGTGCCAGCAGCTTAACGGGAGGGCCCGTCAATGAGCAGTTCTTC. It codes for CASSLTGGPVNEQFF. The gene calls are TRBV7-8 and TRBJ2-1; 8 bases are shared with TRBD2. This CDR3 has 15 residues. The V and J ends lost 2 bases and 6 bases, in that order; junction bases with no gene match: 6. Per germline, CDR1 SGHVS and CDR2 FQNEAQ.

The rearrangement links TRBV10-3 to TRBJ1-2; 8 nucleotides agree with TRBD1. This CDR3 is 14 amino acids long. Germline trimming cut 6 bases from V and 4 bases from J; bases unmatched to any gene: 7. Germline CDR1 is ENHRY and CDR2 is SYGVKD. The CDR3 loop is CAISDRQGPYGYTF. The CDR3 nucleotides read TGTGCCATCAGCGACCGACAGGGGCCCTATGGCTACACCTTC.

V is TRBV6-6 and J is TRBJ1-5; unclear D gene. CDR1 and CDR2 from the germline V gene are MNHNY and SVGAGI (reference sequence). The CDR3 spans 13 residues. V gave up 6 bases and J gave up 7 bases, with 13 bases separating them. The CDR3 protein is CASRRQFGQPQHF. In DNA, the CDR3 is TGTGCCAGCAGACGACAATTTGGACAGCCCCAGCATTTT.

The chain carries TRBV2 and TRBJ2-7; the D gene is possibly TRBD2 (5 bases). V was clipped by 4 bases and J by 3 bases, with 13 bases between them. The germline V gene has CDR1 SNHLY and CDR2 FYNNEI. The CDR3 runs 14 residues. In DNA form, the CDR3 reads TGTGCCAGCAGTGGGGGAGCCGGTAGCTACGAGCAGTACTTC. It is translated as CASSGGAGSYEQYF.

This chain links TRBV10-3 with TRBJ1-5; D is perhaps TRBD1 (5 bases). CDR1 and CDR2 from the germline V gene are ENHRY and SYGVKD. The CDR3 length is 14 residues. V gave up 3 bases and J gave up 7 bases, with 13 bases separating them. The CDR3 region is CAISDGGNGQPQHF. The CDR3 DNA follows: TGTGCCATCAGTGATGGGGGAAATGGCCAGCCCCAGCATTTT.

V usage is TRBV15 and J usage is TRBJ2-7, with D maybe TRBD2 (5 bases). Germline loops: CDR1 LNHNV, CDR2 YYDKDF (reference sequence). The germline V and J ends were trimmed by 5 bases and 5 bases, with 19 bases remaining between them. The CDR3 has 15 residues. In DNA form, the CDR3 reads TGTGCCACCAGCGGACCGAGAGGTGGACTTGACGAGCAGTACTTC. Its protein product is CATSGPRGGLDEQYF. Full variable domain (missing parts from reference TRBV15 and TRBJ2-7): DAMVIQNPRYQVTQFGKPVTLSCSQTLNHNVMYWYQQKSSQAPKLLFHYYDKDFNNEADTPDNFQSRRPNTSFCFLDIRSPGLGDTAMYLCATSGPRGGLDEQYFGPGTRLTVT.

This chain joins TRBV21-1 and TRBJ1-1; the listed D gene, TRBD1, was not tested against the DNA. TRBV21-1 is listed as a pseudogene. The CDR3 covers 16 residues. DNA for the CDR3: TGTGCCAGCAGCAAAGATCCGGCAGGGGATGACACTGAAGCTTTCTTT. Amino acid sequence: CASSKDPAGDDTEAFF.

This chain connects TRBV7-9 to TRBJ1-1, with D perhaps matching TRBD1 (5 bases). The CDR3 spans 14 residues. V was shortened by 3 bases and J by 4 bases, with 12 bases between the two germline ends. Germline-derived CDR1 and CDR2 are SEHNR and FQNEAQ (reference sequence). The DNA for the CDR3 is TGTGCCAGCAGCTTGGGGGAATGGGGCACTGAAGCTTTCTTT. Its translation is CASSLGEWGTEAFF. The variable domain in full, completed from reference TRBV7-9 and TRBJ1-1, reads DTGVSQNPRHKITKRGQNVTFRCDPISEHNRLYWYRQTLGQGPEFLTYFQNEAQLEKSRLLSDRFSAERPKGSFSTLEIQRTEQGDSAMYLCASSLGEWGTEAFFGQGTRLTVV.

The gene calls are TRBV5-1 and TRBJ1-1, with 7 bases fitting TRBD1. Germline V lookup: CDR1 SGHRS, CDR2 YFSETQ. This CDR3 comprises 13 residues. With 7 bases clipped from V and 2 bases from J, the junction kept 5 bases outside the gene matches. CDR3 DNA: TGCGCCAGCCAGACAGGGAGAAACACTGAAGCTTTCTTT. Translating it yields CASQTGRNTEAFF.

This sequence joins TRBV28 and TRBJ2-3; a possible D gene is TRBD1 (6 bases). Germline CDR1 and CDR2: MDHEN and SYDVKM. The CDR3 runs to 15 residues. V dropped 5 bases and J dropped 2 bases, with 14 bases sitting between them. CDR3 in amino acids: CASSLKTGFTDTQYF. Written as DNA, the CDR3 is TGTGCCAGCAGTCTTAAGACAGGATTCACAGATACGCAGTATTTT.

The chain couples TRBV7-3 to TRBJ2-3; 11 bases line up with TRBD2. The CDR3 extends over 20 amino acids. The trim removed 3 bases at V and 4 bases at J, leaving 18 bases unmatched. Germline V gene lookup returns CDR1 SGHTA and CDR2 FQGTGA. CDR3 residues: CASSFNGFGTSGVGSDTQYF. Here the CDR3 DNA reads TGTGCCAGCAGCTTTAACGGTTTCGGGACTAGCGGAGTGGGGTCAGATACGCAGTATTTT. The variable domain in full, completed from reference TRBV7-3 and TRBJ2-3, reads GAGVSQTPSNKVTEKGKYVELRCDPISGHTALYWYRQSLGQGPEFLIYFQGTGAADDSGLPNDRFFAVRPEGSVSTLKIQRTERGDSAVYLCASSFNGFGTSGVGSDTQYFGPGTRLTVL.

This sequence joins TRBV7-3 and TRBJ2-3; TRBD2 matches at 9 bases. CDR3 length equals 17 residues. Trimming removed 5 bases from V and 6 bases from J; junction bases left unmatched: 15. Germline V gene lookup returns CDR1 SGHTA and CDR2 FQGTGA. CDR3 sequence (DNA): TGTGCCAGCAGCCCCTGGGCTAGCGGGACTCCGGGTGATACGCAGTATTTT. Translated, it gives CASSPWASGTPGDTQYF.

This CDR3 reads CASSSGLGGTKTGELFF. DNA of the CDR3: TGTGCCAGCAGCTCAGGCCTTGGGGGCACAAAGACCGGGGAGCTGTTTTTT. The chain recombines TRBV7-3 with TRBJ2-2; TRBD1 might be the D (6 bases). CDR1 is SGHTA and CDR2 is FQGTGA in the germline V gene. The V and J ends lost 4 bases and 5 bases respectively, with 20 bases between them. This CDR3 region has 17 residues.

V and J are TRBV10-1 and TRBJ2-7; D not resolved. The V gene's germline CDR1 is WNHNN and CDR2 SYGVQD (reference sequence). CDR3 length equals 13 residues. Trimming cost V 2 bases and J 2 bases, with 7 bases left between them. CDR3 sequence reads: CASSEDVAYEQYF. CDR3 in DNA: TGCGCCAGCAGTGAGGACGTTGCCTACGAGCAGTACTTC.